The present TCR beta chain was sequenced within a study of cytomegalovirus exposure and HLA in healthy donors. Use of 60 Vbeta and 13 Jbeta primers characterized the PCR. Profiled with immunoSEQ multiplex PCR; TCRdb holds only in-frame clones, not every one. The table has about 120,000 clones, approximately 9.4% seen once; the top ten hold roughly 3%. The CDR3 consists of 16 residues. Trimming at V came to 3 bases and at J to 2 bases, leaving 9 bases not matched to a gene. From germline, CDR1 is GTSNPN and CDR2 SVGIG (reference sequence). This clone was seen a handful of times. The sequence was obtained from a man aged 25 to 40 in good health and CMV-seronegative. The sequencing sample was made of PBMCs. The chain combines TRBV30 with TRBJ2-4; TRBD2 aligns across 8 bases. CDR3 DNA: TGTGCCTGGAGCAAATTAGCGGGGTTGACCAAAAACATTCAGTACTTC. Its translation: CAWSKLAGLTKNIQYF.